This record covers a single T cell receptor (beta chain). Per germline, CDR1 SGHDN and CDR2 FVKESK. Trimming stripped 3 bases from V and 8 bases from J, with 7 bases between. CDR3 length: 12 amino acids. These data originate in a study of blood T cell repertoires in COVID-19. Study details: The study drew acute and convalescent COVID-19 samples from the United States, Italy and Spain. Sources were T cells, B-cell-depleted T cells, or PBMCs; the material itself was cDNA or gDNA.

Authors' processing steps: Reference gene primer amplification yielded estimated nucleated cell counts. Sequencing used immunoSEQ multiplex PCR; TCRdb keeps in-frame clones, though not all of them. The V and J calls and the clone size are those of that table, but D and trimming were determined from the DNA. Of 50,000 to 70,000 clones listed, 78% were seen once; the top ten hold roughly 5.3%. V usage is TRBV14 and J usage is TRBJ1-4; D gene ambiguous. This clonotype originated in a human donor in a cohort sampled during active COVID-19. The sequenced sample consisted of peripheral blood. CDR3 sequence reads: CASSQKLEKLFF. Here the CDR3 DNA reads TGTGCCAGCAGCCAGAAGCTAGAAAAACTGTTTTTT.